This T cell receptor beta chain was captured in a study of beta chain features in type 1 diabetes (dated by TCRdb to 2017 to 2018). The study in broad terms: Mean age, gender distribution, total cell number and subset yield did not differ between patients and healthy donors. Across all samples, almost 110 million sorted cells were examined, and cell number per subset correlated strongly with RNA yield. In the study, recently diagnosed type 1 diabetes patients and matched healthy donors were compared on the TCRB repertoires of their sorted circulating CD4+ T cell subsets. Regulatory and stem cell-like memory subsets were obtained from only 8 patients and about 8 healthy donors, while naive and central memory subsets were obtained from all 30 or so donors. What the work shows at the level of the full study, not this receptor alone: Fewer insertions and more nucleotide deletions at VDJ recombination sites were observed in patients with type 1 diabetes, implying thymic rearrangement abnormalities. Naive, central memory and regulatory TCRB repertoires appeared more similar among patients than among healthy donors. In all four CD4+ subsets, TCRB CDR3 length was moderately but significantly shorter in type 1 diabetes patients. Because cDNA was sequenced instead of genomic DNA, activated cells with high expression could be over-represented, although the groups did not differ in activation or CD3 levels. HLA sub-analyses involved small numbers of individuals, so any influence of HLA type on TCRB rearrangement remained unresolved. PCR might favor shorter templates, but patient and control samples were amplified and corrected together, so any skew would affect both groups equally.

Details on this clone: What this receptor recognizes is not known. No qualities accompany the bases; no much larger clone lies one base away.

The CDR3 goes from the cysteine to the phenylalanine over 16 residues. Only CDR3 DNA remains: 48 bases, in frame from the first base. The germline V gene (reference sequence) specifies SGHNT as CDR1 and YYREEE as CDR2. Unmatched junction bases come to 12, with V trimmed by 2 bases and J by 6 bases. Each donor gave one peripheral blood draw, around 100 mL on average, collected into heparinised tubes. Using a panel that included CD45RO, CCR7, CD25, CD127, CD95 and CD27, naive, central memory, regulatory and stem cell-like memory CD4+ T cells were sorted on a BD FACSAria II. Every sorted population had a purity above 98%. PBMCs were isolated immediately by Lymphoprep density gradient centrifugation and stained directly without culture. Samples were stained and sorted in pairs, with one healthy donor and one patient per experiment, so that batch effects were minimized. The entire amount of isolated RNA was reverse transcribed using the High Capacity cDNA Reverse Transcription Kit, so the sequenced TCRB transcripts were expressed ones. Deep immunoSEQ sequencing was applied to naive, central memory and regulatory T cell samples, giving an average of roughly 3.6 million total reads per sample. Sorted cells were lysed in RLT buffer and RNA was extracted with DNase-treated RNeasy Micro or Mini kits, depending on cell number. Each cell subset was processed separately to prevent cross-contamination, with patient and healthy donor samples processed together. TCRB sequences were amplified from cDNA with the immunoSEQ multiplex PCR, producing 87-bp fragments spanning the CDR3 region. Sequencing of the amplicons was performed on the Illumina HiSeq platform. The authors processed their data as follows. Synthetic template baselines were used to correct PCR bias computationally, reads within Hamming distance 2 were collapsed together, and singletons that could not be merged were discarded. Reads were aligned against IMGT so that V, D and J genes, CDR3 length and insertions or deletions at six rearrangement sites could be assigned. Within each subset, clonotype counts were normalized to sorted cell number, after which true diversity and Gini coefficients were computed with the tcR R package. Repertoire sharing was quantified using the overlap coefficient calculated on TCRB nucleotide sequences. As a proxy for the pre-selection repertoire, out-of-frame TCRB sequences from naive cells were analyzed. Held by TCRdb, this immuneACCESS table contains in-frame sequences only and omits some clones. Under half of the omission traces to an unresolved V gene where checked; the cause of the rest is unknown. That table furnishes V, J and clone size, whereas the DNA furnished D and trimming. The sample table lists roughly 230,000 clones, over 8.5% of them with a count of one. 0.03% to 0.04% of the sample goes to the ten largest clones.

This TCR was recovered from a young woman in good health. This receptor chain uses TRBV5-4 and TRBJ2-7; the central 9 bases match TRBD2. The specimen sequenced was naive CD4+ T cells from blood. In light of the paper, this sample's cell subset or site label describes: true naive CD4+ T cells. The nucleotide sequence is TGTGCCAGCAGCTTCTTCACCGGGACTAGCCCCTCCGAGCAGTACTTC. Its protein is CASSFFTGTSPSEQYF.